This T cell receptor beta chain derives from a study of blood T cell repertoires in COVID-19. Study context: Samples representing acute and convalescent COVID-19 were sourced from the United States, Italy and Spain. The cDNA or gDNA used as material had been derived from T cells, B-cell-depleted T cells, or PBMCs.

Germline loops: CDR1 MNHEY, CDR2 SMNVEV (reference sequence). V shed 10 bases and J shed 4 bases, with 19 bases lying between them. CDR3 length: 15 amino acids. Original handling: By means of reference gene primer amplification, nucleated cell counts were estimated. Repertoires were generated with immunoSEQ multiplex PCR, while TCRdb's copy carries only in-frame clones and drops some. That table is the source of V, J and clone size, and D and trimming were worked out from the DNA. The sample includes 210,000 or so clones, 85% of them seen just once. The rearrangement links TRBV27 to TRBJ2-2; a weak D match, TRBD2 (5 bases). The clonotype originates from a man in his forties or fifties with COVID-19, enrolled during active disease. Specimen: peripheral blood. CDR3 residues: CATRPVARGTGELFF. The CDR3 DNA reads TGTGCCACTCGCCCCGTAGCGCGAGGCACCGGGGAGCTGTTTTTT.